This entry describes one T cell receptor (beta chain). What it recognizes is unknown. Donors likely had unrecorded immune exposures despite being nominally healthy when sampled. 60 Vbeta and 13 Jbeta primers were used in PCR. TCRdb's copy holds only in-frame clones and misses some; the assay was immunoSEQ multiplex PCR. Counted here are tens of thousands of clones, around four fifths occurring once; the ten biggest clones make up 2% to 3%. CDR1 and CDR2 (germline): SGDLS, YYNGEE. V gave up 1 base and J gave up 5 bases, with 19 bases separating them. The CDR3 is 16 amino acids. This entry belongs to a study of cytomegalovirus exposure and HLA in healthy donors. Regarding the study as a whole: Investigators reported fewer than 200 TCR beta chains as tied to cytomegalovirus. Upon later analysis, HLA-associated TCR beta chains proved more clonally expanded than other, equally common chains. Of the V segments, some could not be distinguished, including TRBV6-2 and TRBV6-3, and were excluded.

The chain carries TRBV9 and TRBJ2-7, with D perhaps TRBD1 (6 bases). Source material: PBMCs. This receptor was identified in a male donor in good health and CMV-seropositive. The CDR3 region is CASSVSPGTPGNEQYF. CDR3 nucleotide sequence: TGTGCCAGCAGCGTATCACCCGGGACACCGGGAAACGAGCAGTACTTC. The full variable domain, in which reference TRBV9 and TRBJ2-7 provide the parts outside the CDR3, is DSGVTQTPKHLITATGQRVTLRCSPRSGDLSVYWYQQSLDQGLQFLIQYYNGEERAKGNILERFSAQQFPDLHSELNLSSLELGDSALYFCASSVSPGTPGNEQYFGPGTRLTVT.